The next 2 T cell receptor beta chains were all read from a single sample in a study of CD8 T cells in Susac syndrome. cDNA came from 0.5 to 1 ug RNA primed by random hexamers. TCRdb fed the immunoSEQ multiplex PCR reads into MiXCR, producing one record per CDR3 protein. This sample yields 160,000 or so distinct CDR3 sequences, of which roughly 95% are seen a single time; more than 0.11% belongs to the top ten. Sequenced: CD4+ T cells from PBMCs. The receptors were sampled from a human donor in good health.

The chain carries TRBV5-1 and TRBJ2-3; 8 bases agree with TRBD2. Germline V gene data show CDR1 as SGHRS and CDR2 as YFSETQ. CDR3 length: 16 amino acids. The junction had 5 bases not matched to a gene; V was cut back by 0 bases and J by 2 bases. The CDR3 sequence is CASSLVVAGTTDTQYF. CDR3 nucleotides: TGCGCCAGCAGCTTGGTGGTAGCGGGGACCACAGATACGCAGTATTTT. The complete variable domain, with remaining parts taken from reference TRBV5-1 and TRBJ2-3, reads KAGVTQTPRYLIKTRGQQVTLSCSPISGHRSVSWYQQTPGQGLQFLFEYFSETQRNKGNFPGRFSGRQFSNSRSEMNVSTLELGDSALYLCASSLVVAGTTDTQYFGPGTRLTVL.

The chain recombines TRBV4-2 with TRBJ1-2; possibly TRBD1 for D (5 bases). CDR1 and CDR2 from the germline V gene are LGHNA and YNFKEQ. The CDR3 consists of 15 residues. With 3 bases removed from V and 0 bases from J, the gap between germline ends came to 11 bases. The DNA of the CDR3 is TGTGCCAGCAGCCACGGGGGTGCCACTAACTATGGCTACACCTTC. Translating it yields CASSHGGATNYGYTF.